The 16 T cell receptor beta chains reported below all come from one sample, sequenced in a study of T cell responses to AZD1222 COVID-19 vaccine. Sequencing used immunoSEQ multiplex PCR; TCRdb keeps in-frame clones, though not all of them. The sample carries under 50,000 clones, approximately 90% recorded once. Sequenced material: peripheral blood, taken 28 days after the second AZD1222 dose. The source is an adult who received the AZD1222 COVID-19 vaccine.

This clone was seen more than once but under ten times. V and J are TRBV12-1 and TRBJ1-3. TRBV12-1 is a documented pseudogene. The CDR3 totals 13 residues. In nucleotides, the CDR3 is TGTGCCAGCAGCTCCTCCTCTGGAAACACCATATATTTT. Amino acid sequence: CASSSSSGNTIYF.

The CDR3 sequence: CASSLGGGGPRTDTQYF. The CDR3 DNA reads TGCGCCAGCAGCTTGGGTGGGGGAGGGCCTCGGACAGATACGCAGTATTTT. The V and J genes are TRBV5-1 and TRBJ2-3; 7 positions agree with TRBD2. CDR1 and CDR2 from the germline V gene are SGHRS and YFSETQ. The CDR3 length is 17 residues. The V and J ends lost 0 bases and 3 bases, in that order; junction bases with no gene match: 10.

This chain uses TRBV28 with TRBJ2-1, with no clear D. V was clipped by 3 bases and J by 6 bases, with 9 bases between them. CDR1 MDHEN and CDR2 SYDVKM come from the germline V gene. There are 13 residues in the CDR3. In DNA, the CDR3 is TGTGCCAGCAGTTTGCACAGTACCAATGAGCAGTTCTTC. Its translation is CASSLHSTNEQFF.

CDR3 in amino acids: CASSQALGRAFF. The CDR3 nucleotides read TGCGCCAGCAGCCAAGCCTTGGGGCGTGCTTTCTTT. The rearrangement uses TRBV4-1 and TRBJ1-1, with D perhaps TRBD1 (5 bases). Germline values: CDR1 MGHRA, CDR2 YSYEKL. There are 12 residues in the CDR3. V gave up 1 base and J gave up 11 bases, with 11 bases separating them.

The J gene is TRBJ2-2, the V gene TRBV28; maybe TRBD1 (6 bases). Germline-derived CDR1 and CDR2 are MDHEN and SYDVKM. This CDR3 is built from 16 residues. V shed 7 bases and J shed 4 bases, with 19 bases lying between them. The CDR3 coding sequence is TGTGCCAGCACCGGTAGTTGGGGGCTTGGCACCGGGGAGCTGTTTTTT. Protein: CASTGSWGLGTGELFF. Full variable domain (missing parts from reference TRBV28 and TRBJ2-2): DVKVTQSSRYLVKRTGEKVFLECVQDMDHENMFWYRQDPGLGLRLIYFSYDVKMKEKGDIPEGYSVSREKKERFSLILESASTNQTSMYLCASTGSWGLGTGELFFGEGSRLTVL.

The DNA for the CDR3 is TGTGCCAGCTCACCCCGGACAGGGGGCGACGAGCAGTACTTC. Protein sequence: CASSPRTGGDEQYF. V usage is TRBV18 and J usage is TRBJ2-7; TRBD1 agrees at 11 bases. The V and J ends lost 3 bases and 5 bases, in that order; junction bases with no gene match: 3. The CDR3 sequence is 14 residues long. Germline V CDR1 and CDR2: KGHSH, LQKENI. The variable domain in full, with the rest retrieved from reference TRBV18 and TRBJ2-7, is NAGVMQNPRHLVRRRGQEARLRCSPMKGHSHVYWYRQLPEEGLKFMVYLQKENIIDESGMPKERFSAEFPKEGPSILRIQQVVRGDSAAYFCASSPRTGGDEQYFGPGTRLTVT.

As to this clone: The sample has other DNA sequences that encode this CDR3 too. The CDR3 coding sequence is TGTGCCAGCAGCCCGCGGACAGGGGGCGAGTACGAGCAGTACTTC. Its translation: CASSPRTGGEYEQYF. The genes are TRBV7-2 and TRBJ2-7, with 11 bases fitting TRBD1. Losses at the gene ends were 5 bases for V and 4 bases for J; bases not matched to a gene: 7. The CDR3 has 15 amino acids. Germline assignment: CDR1 SGHTA and CDR2 FQGNSA.

The chain carries TRBV19 and TRBJ2-3; a weak D match, TRBD1 (5 bases). The V gene lost 0 bases and the J gene lost 8 bases, with 12 bases spanning the gap. CDR1 is LNHDA and CDR2 is SQIVND in the germline V gene (reference sequence). The CDR3 has 14 amino acids. CDR3 protein: CASSIDPGQGTQYF. DNA of the CDR3: TGTGCCAGTAGTATAGACCCAGGGCAAGGTACGCAGTATTTT.

The sample holds a few counts of this clone. The rearrangement links TRBV3-1 (or the pseudogene TRBV3-2) to TRBJ2-7; D remains unclear. Trimming pared 0 bases from V and 7 bases from J, leaving 10 bases between. CDR1 and CDR2 from the germline V gene are LGHDT and YNNKEL (reference sequence). This CDR3 has 13 amino acids. The CDR3 is CASSQDRCGEQYF. The CDR3 nucleotides are TGTGCCAGCAGCCAAGATAGGTGTGGTGAGCAGTACTTC.

The rearrangement uses TRBV7-9 and TRBJ2-7; TRBD2 is a possible D gene (5 bases). The germline CDR1 and CDR2 sequences are SEHNR and FQNEAQ (reference sequence). The length of the CDR3 is 15 residues. The V and J ends lost 5 bases and 0 bases respectively, with 14 bases between them. For the CDR3, the DNA is TGTGCCAGCAGCATCTCCGGGGTTAGCTCCTACGAGCAGTACTTC. Amino acids: CASSISGVSSYEQYF.

CDR3 loop: CASRPGTSGRTGELFF. CDR3 coding DNA: TGTGCCAGCAGACCCGGGACTAGCGGGAGGACCGGGGAGCTGTTTTTT. The chain employs TRBV2 and TRBJ2-2, with TRBD2 matching 15 bases. The CDR3 runs 16 residues. Per germline, CDR1 SNHLY and CDR2 FYNNEI. With 6 bases clipped from V and 5 bases from J, the junction kept 4 bases outside the gene matches.

The chain joins TRBV4-1 to TRBJ1-1, with unresolved D. The germline gives CDR1 MGHRA, CDR2 YSYEKL. The CDR3 totals 17 residues. V shed 1 base and J shed 1 base, with 16 bases lying between them. The CDR3 DNA reads TGCGCCAGCAGCCAAGGGAGGGCGAGAGACCCGAACACTGAAGCTTTCTTT. It translates to CASSQGRARDPNTEAFF.

The gene calls are TRBV7-7 and TRBJ2-5; 8 bases are a match to TRBD2. CDR1 and CDR2 from the germline V gene are SSHAT and FNYEAQ (reference sequence). The CDR3 covers 17 residues. After removal of 5 bases from V and 3 bases from J, the junction contained 14 bases not matched to a gene. CDR3 in DNA: TGTGCCAGCAGCCCAGGGATACTAGCGGCGGGCAAAGAGACCCAGTACTTC. Amino acids: CASSPGILAAGKETQYF.

This clone is a singleton in its sample. The chain uses TRBV12-3 or TRBV12-4 and TRBJ2-3; no firm D call. The V end was cut by 5 bases, the J end by 2 bases, with 5 bases between. The CDR3 spans 12 residues. This CDR3 is CASSQNTDTQYF. The CDR3, as DNA: TGTGCCAGCAGTCAGAACACAGATACGCAGTATTTT.

CDR3 region: CASSLARGQPQHF. The CDR3 DNA follows: TGTGCCAGCAGTTTAGCGCGAGGGCAGCCCCAGCATTTT. The chain combines TRBV12-3 or TRBV12-4 with TRBJ1-5, with D unclear. This CDR3 is 13 amino acids long. Trimming cost V 0 bases and J 7 bases, with 7 bases left between them.

This chain uses TRBV21-1 with TRBJ2-7; TRBD1, the D gene given by the table, was not confirmed from the DNA. TRBV21-1 is designated a pseudogene. The CDR3 has 17 residues. The DNA for the CDR3 is TGTGCCAGCAGCAAAAGCACAGGGGGCCAGACTTGCTACGAGCAGTACTTC. Amino acids: CASSKSTGGQTCYEQYF.